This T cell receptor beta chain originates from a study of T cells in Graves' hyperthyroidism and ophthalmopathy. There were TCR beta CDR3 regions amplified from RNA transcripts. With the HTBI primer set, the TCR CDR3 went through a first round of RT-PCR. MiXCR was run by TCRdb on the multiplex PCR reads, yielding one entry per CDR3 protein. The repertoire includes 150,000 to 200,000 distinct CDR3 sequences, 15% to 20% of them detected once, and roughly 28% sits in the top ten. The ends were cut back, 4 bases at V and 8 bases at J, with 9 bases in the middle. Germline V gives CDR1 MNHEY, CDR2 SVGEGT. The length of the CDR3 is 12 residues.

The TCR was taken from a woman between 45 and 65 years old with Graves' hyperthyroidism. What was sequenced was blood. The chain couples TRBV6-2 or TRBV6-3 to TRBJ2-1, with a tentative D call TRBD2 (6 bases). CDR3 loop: CASSWGVDEQFF. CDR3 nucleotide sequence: TGTGCCAGCAGTTGGGGGGTGGATGAGCAGTTCTTC.